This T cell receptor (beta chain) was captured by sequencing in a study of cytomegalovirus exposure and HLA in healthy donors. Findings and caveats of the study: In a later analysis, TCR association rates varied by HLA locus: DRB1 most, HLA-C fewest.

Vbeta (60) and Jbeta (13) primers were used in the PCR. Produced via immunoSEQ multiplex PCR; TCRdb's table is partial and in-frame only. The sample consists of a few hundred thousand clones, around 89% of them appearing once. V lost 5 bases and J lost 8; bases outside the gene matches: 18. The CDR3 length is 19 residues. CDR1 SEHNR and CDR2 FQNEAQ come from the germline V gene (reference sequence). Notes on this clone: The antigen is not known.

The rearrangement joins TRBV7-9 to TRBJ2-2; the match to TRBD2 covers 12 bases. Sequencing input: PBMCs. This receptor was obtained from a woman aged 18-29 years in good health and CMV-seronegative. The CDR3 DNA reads TGTGCCAGCAGCCTCCGGGGCCACTCTAGCGGGAGGGCTTCAGGGGAGCTGTTTTTT. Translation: CASSLRGHSSGRASGELFF.